These 17 T cell receptor beta chains were all obtained from the same sample, sequenced in a study of blood T cell repertoires in COVID-19. TCRdb's table, derived via immunoSEQ multiplex PCR, lists solely in-frame clones and lacks some. Of more than 350,000 clones listed, approximately 87% are singletons. Sequenced input: peripheral blood. These receptors came from a woman in her twenties or thirties with COVID-19, enrolled during active disease.

This rearrangement joins TRBV18 to TRBJ2-7; 10 positions agree with TRBD1. Germline V lookup: CDR1 KGHSH, CDR2 LQKENI. The CDR3 runs to 15 residues. J was trimmed by 3 bases and V by 1 base; bases with no gene match: 3. The chain's CDR3 is CASSPRTGGDYEQYF. The CDR3 DNA is TGTGCCAGCTCACCACGGACAGGGGGTGACTACGAGCAGTACTTC.

The chain is built from TRBV6-5 and TRBJ2-1, with 7 bases fitting TRBD1. The CDR3 is 16 amino acids. Per germline, CDR1 MNHEY and CDR2 SVGAGI. V lost 0 bases to trimming and J lost 4 bases; unmatched junction nucleotides: 6. CDR3 region: CASSYSATGPYNEQFF. The CDR3 nucleotides are TGTGCCAGCAGTTACTCGGCGACAGGGCCATACAATGAGCAGTTCTTC.

This rearrangement joins TRBV11-3 to TRBJ2-7; TRBD2 aligns across 7 bases. After removal of 0 bases from V and 3 bases from J, the junction contained 11 bases not matched to a gene. The CDR3 loop spans 17 amino acids. The germline V gene encodes CDR1 SGHNT and CDR2 YENEEA. CDR3 in DNA: TGTGCCAGCAGCTTAGATCAATCGGTGGGAGGGGTCTACGAGCAGTACTTC. Protein: CASSLDQSVGGVYEQYF.

The J gene is TRBJ2-7, the V gene TRBV5-5; D possibly corresponds to TRBD2 (6 bases). Deletions cut 0 bases from V and 1 base from J, with 14 bases between. CDR3 size: 16 residues. Germline-derived CDR1 and CDR2 are SGHKS and YYEKEE (reference sequence). The CDR3 reads CASSLDPAGLSYEQYF. For the CDR3, the DNA is TGTGCCAGCAGCTTGGACCCCGCGGGACTGTCCTACGAGCAGTACTTC.

The V and J genes are TRBV7-3 and TRBJ2-1; TRBD2 agrees at 9 bases. V dropped 2 bases and J dropped 10; count of bases not matched to a gene: 6. The germline gives CDR1 SGHTA, CDR2 FQGTGA. The CDR3 has 14 residues. The CDR3, as DNA: TGTGCCAGCAGCTTAGTAGCGGGAGCCAGAGAGCAGTTCTTC. This encodes CASSLVAGAREQFF.

The chain recombines TRBV28 with TRBJ2-2; TRBD2 matches at 7 bases. The trim removed 3 bases at V and 4 bases at J, leaving 2 bases unmatched. This CDR3 region has 14 residues. Germline CDR1 reads MDHEN; CDR2 reads SYDVKM. The CDR3 reads CASSLTSITGELFF. CDR3 nucleotide sequence: TGTGCCAGCAGTTTGACTAGCATCACCGGGGAGCTGTTTTTT.

The V gene is TRBV7-9, the J gene TRBJ1-1; 7 bases agree with TRBD1. Trimming removed 4 bases from V and 5 bases from J; junction bases left unmatched: 10. This CDR3 has 15 amino acids. Germline V gives CDR1 SEHNR, CDR2 FQNEAQ (reference sequence). The CDR3 is CASSSRGQVRTEAFF. Here the CDR3 DNA reads TGTGCCAGCAGCTCCCGAGGACAGGTTCGGACTGAAGCTTTCTTT.

The chain recombines TRBV11-3 with TRBJ2-1, with TRBD1 identical over 7 bases. Germline CDR1 and CDR2: SGHNT and YENEEA. V was clipped by 5 bases and J by 4 bases; unmatched bases: 8. The length of the CDR3 is 15 residues. This chain's CDR3 is CASSKRQGFYNEQFF. DNA for the CDR3: TGTGCCAGCAGCAAAAGACAGGGTTTTTACAATGAGCAGTTCTTC.

The chain employs TRBV27 and TRBJ2-7; TRBD2 aligns across 10 bases. The J segment lost 3 bases and the V segment lost 6 bases, leaving 8 bases of the junction unmatched. CDR1 is MNHEY, CDR2 SMNVEV, per germline (reference sequence). The CDR3 totals 15 residues. Here the CDR3 DNA reads TGTGCCAGCAGCTCTTTCACTAGCGGGGACTACGAGCAGTACTTC. It encodes CASSSFTSGDYEQYF.

This chain connects TRBV6-5 to TRBJ2-3; a possible D gene is TRBD2 (6 bases). The CDR3 has 15 amino acids. Germline CDR1 is MNHEY and CDR2 is SVGAGI. V lost 2 bases, J lost 2 bases, and 11 bases lay in between. CDR3 region: CASSYVTRITDTQYF. The CDR3 DNA is TGTGCCAGCAGTTACGTGACTAGGATCACAGATACGCAGTATTTT.

This rearrangement joins TRBV6-2 or TRBV6-3 to TRBJ1-2, with D possibly TRBD1 on 6 matching bases. This CDR3 region has 13 residues. The V gene lost 6 bases and the J gene lost 2 bases, with 10 bases spanning the gap. Germline V CDR1 and CDR2: MNHEY, SVGEGT. Written as DNA, the CDR3 is TGTGCCAGCAGCCAGGGACAAAACTATGGCTACACCTTC. This encodes CASSQGQNYGYTF.

The chain has TRBV10-2 and TRBJ1-1; tentative D call: TRBD1 (5 bases). The germline V gene has CDR1 WSHSY and CDR2 SAAADI. V was clipped by 4 bases and J by 1 base, with 10 bases between them. The CDR3 spans 14 residues. CDR3 amino acids: CASSVRGSNTEAFF. The DNA for the CDR3 is TGCGCCAGCAGTGTACGGGGGTCGAACACTGAAGCTTTCTTT.

The chain's CDR3 is CASSYSRTSGSYNEQFF. The DNA for the CDR3 is TGTGCCAGCAGTTACTCGAGGACTAGCGGATCCTACAATGAGCAGTTCTTC. This chain joins TRBV6-2 or TRBV6-3 and TRBJ2-1, with 10 bases identical to TRBD2. V lost 0 bases and J lost 1; bases outside the gene matches: 3. The CDR3 has 17 residues. The V gene's germline CDR1 is MNHEY and CDR2 SVGEGT.

The chain is built from TRBV5-3 and TRBJ2-1; TRBD2 agrees at 7 bases. TRBV5-3 is assigned to the ORF class and has an uncertain function. The length of the CDR3 is 15 residues. The V segment lost 4 bases and the J segment 5 bases; nucleotides outside the gene matches: 9. The CDR3 DNA follows: TGTGCCAGAAGCCATTCTAGCGGCCTAGACAATGAGCAGTTCTTC. Encoded protein: CARSHSSGLDNEQFF.

The chain combines TRBV9 with TRBJ2-3; D might be TRBD2 (6 bases). Trimming shortened V by 5 bases and J by 6 bases, and 13 bases separated the two germline ends. CDR1 and CDR2 (germline): SGDLS, YYNGEE. The CDR3 has 13 residues. The CDR3 sequence is CASRASDSDTQYF. The DNA of the CDR3 is TGTGCCAGCAGGGCTAGCGATTCTGATACGCAGTATTTT. Variable domain in full (rest from reference TRBV9 and TRBJ2-3): DSGVTQTPKHLITATGQRVTLRCSPRSGDLSVYWYQQSLDQGLQFLIQYYNGEERAKGNILERFSAQQFPDLHSELNLSSLELGDSALYFCASRASDSDTQYFGPGTRLTVL.

On this clone itself: A read error may account for a junction end that differs from germline. This chain links TRBV25-1 with TRBJ2-1; D possibly corresponds to TRBD2 (5 bases). The CDR3 loop spans 12 amino acids. The germline gives CDR1 MGHDK, CDR2 SYGVNS. The CDR3 bases are TGTGCCACCAGTGAAGGGATAGCGGAGCAGTTCTTC. Translated: CATSEGIAEQFF. Together with reference TRBV25-1 and TRBJ2-1, the CDR3 gives the full variable domain: EADIYQTPRYLVIGTGKKITLECSQTMGHDKMYWYQQDPGMELHLIHYSYGVNSTEKGDLSSESTVSRIRTEHFPLTLESARPSHTSQYLCATSEGIAEQFFGPGTRLTVL.

The CDR3 reads CASSPGRGTTRNTIYF. The CDR3 coding sequence is TGTGCCAGCAGCCCCGGTAGGGGGACAACACGGAACACCATATATTTT. The chain has TRBV11-1 and TRBJ1-3; possible D gene TRBD1, 6 bases. The CDR3 loop spans 16 amino acids. In germline, CDR1 is SGHAT, CDR2 FQDESV (reference sequence). V dropped 5 bases and J dropped 7 bases, with 21 bases sitting between them.